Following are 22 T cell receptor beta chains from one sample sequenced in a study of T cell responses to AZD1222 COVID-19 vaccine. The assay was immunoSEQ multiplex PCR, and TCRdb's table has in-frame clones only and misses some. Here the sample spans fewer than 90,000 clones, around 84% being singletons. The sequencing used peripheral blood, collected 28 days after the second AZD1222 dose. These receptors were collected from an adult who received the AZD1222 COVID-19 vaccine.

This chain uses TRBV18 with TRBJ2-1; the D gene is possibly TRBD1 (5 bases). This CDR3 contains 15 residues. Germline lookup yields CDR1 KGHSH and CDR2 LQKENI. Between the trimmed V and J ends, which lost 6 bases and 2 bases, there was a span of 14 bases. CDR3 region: CASSPGLPPYNEQFF. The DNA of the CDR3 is TGTGCCAGCTCTCCAGGGCTCCCCCCCTACAATGAGCAGTTCTTC.

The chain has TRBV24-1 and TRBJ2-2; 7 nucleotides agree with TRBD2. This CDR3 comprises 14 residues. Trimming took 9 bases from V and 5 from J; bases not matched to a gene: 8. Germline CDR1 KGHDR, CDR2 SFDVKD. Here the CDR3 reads CATRASGGTGELFF. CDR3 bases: TGTGCCACCCGGGCTAGCGGAGGGACCGGGGAGCTGTTTTTT.

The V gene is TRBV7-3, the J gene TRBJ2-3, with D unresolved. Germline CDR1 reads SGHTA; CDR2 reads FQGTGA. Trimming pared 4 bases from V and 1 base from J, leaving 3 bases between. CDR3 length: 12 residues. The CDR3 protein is CASSWGTDTQYF. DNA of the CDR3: TGTGCCAGCAGCTGGGGCACAGATACGCAGTATTTT.

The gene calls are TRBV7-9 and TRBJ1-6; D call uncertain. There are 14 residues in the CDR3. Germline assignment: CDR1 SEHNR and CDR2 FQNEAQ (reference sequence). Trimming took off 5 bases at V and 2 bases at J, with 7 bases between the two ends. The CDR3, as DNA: TGTGCCAGCAGCCCGGGTGCCTATAATTCACCCCTCCACTTT. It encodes CASSPGAYNSPLHF.

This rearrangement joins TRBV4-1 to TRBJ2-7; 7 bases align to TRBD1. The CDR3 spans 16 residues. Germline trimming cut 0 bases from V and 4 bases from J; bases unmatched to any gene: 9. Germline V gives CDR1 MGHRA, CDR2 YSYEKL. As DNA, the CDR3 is TGCGCCAGCAGCCAAGAGCTGGCAGGGGGACGATACGAGCAGTACTTC. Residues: CASSQELAGGRYEQYF.

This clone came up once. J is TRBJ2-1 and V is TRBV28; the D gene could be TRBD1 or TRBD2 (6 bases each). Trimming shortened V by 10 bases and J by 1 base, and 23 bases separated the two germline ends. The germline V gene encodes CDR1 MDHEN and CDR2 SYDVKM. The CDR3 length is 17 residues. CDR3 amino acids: CATIPPGAQLSYNEQFF. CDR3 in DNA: TGTGCCACCATACCCCCGGGGGCCCAATTATCCTACAATGAGCAGTTCTTC.

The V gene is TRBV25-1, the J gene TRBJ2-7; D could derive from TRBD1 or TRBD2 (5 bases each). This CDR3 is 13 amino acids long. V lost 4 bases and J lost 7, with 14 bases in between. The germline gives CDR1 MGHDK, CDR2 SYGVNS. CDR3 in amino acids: CASSGGTPREQYF. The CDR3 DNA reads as TGTGCCAGCAGTGGAGGGACGCCCAGGGAGCAGTACTTC.

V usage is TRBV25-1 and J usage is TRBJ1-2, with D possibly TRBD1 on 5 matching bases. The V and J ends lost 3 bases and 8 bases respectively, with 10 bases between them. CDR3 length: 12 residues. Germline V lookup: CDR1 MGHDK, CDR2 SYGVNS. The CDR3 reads CASSEGGWGYTF. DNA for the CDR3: TGTGCCAGCAGTGAGGGGGGATGGGGCTACACCTTC.

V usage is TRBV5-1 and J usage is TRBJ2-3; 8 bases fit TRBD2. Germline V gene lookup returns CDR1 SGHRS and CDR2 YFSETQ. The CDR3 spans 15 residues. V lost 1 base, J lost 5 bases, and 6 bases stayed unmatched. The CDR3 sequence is CASSLTGGPGDTQYF. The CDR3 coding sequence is TGCGCCAGCAGCTTGACGGGGGGGCCGGGAGATACGCAGTATTTT.

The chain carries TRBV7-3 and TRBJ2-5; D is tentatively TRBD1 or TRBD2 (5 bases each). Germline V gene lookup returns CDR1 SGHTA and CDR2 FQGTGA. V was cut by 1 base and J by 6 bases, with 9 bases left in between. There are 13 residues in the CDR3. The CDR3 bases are TGTGCCAGCAGCTTAAGGGGGATTCAGACCCAGTACTTC. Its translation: CASSLRGIQTQYF.

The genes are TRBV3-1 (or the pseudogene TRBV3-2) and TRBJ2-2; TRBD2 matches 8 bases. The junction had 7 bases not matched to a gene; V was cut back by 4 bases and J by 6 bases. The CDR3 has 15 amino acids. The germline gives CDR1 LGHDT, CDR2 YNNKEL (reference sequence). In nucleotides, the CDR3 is TGTGCCAGCAGCCTCAGGACTAGCTTGGCCGGGGAGCTGTTTTTT. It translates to CASSLRTSLAGELFF.

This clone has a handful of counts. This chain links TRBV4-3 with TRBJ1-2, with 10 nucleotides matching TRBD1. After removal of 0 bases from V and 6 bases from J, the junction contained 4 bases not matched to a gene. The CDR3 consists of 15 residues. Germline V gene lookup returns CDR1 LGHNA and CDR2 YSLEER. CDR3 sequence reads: CASSQEGQGTDGYTF. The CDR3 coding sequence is TGCGCCAGCAGCCAAGAGGGACAGGGGACCGATGGCTACACCTTC.

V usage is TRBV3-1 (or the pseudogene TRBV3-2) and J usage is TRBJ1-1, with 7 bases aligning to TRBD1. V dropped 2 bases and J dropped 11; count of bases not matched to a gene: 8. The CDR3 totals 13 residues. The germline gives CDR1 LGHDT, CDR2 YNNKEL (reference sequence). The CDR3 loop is CASSQRGPGVAFF. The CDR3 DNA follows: TGTGCCAGCAGCCAAAGGGGGCCTGGCGTCGCTTTCTTT.

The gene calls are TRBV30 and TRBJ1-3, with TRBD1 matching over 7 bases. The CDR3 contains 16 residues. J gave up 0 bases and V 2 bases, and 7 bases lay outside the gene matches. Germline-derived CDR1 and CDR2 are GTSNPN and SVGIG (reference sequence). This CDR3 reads CAWSPDRGLSGNTIYF. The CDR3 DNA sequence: TGTGCCTGGAGTCCCGATAGGGGGCTCTCTGGAAACACCATATATTTT.

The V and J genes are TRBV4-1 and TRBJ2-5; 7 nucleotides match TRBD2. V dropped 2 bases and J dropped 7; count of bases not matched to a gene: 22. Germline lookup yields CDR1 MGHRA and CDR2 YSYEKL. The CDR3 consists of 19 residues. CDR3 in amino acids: CASSQTATGVGGFGGTQYF. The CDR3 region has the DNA TGCGCCAGCAGCCAAACGGCTACAGGTGTGGGGGGGTTCGGAGGGACCCAGTACTTC.

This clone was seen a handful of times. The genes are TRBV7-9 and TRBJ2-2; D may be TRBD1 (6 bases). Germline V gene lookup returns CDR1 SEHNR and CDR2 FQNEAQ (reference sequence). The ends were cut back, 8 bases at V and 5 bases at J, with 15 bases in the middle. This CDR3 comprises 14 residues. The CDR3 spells CASGRTEGTGELFF. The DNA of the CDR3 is TGTGCCAGCGGAAGGACAGAGGGAACCGGGGAGCTGTTTTTT.

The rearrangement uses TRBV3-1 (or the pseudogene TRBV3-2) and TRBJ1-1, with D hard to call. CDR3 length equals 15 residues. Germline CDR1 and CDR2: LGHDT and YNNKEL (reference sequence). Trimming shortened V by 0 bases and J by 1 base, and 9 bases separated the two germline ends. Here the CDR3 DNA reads TGTGCCAGCAGCCAAGAAGGTAAGGGGAACACTGAAGCTTTCTTT. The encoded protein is CASSQEGKGNTEAFF.

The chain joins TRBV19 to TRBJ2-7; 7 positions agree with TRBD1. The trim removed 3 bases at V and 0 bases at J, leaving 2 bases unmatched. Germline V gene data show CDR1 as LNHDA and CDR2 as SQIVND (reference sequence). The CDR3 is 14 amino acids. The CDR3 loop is CASSIQGVSYEQYF. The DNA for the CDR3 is TGTGCCAGTAGTATTCAGGGGGTCTCCTACGAGCAGTACTTC.

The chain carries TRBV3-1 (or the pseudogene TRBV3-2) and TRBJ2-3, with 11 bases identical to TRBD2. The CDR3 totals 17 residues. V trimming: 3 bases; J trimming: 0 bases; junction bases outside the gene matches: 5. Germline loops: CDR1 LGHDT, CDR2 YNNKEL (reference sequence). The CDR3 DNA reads TGTGCCAGCAGCCACAGACTAGCGGGGCCTAGCACAGATACGCAGTATTTT. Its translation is CASSHRLAGPSTDTQYF.

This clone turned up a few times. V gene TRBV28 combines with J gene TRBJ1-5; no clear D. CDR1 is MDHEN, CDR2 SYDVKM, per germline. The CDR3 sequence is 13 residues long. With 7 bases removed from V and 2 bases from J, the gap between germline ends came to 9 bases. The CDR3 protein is CASTPSRNQPQHF. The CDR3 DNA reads TGTGCCAGCACCCCGAGTCGCAATCAGCCCCAGCATTTT. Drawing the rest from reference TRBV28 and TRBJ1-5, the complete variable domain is DVKVTQSSRYLVKRTGEKVFLECVQDMDHENMFWYRQDPGLGLRLIYFSYDVKMKEKGDIPEGYSVSREKKERFSLILESASTNQTSMYLCASTPSRNQPQHFGDGTRLSIL.

The CDR3 protein is CASSYGTGEETQYF. CDR3 nucleotides: TGTGCCAGCAGCTATGGGACAGGGGAAGAGACCCAGTACTTC. This sequence joins TRBV11-2 and TRBJ2-5, with 10 bases identical to TRBD1. Germline values: CDR1 SGHAT, CDR2 FQNNGV. Trimming at V came to 4 bases and at J to 3 bases, leaving 2 bases not matched to a gene. The CDR3 extends over 14 amino acids. Supplemented by reference TRBV11-2 and TRBJ2-5, the full variable domain reads EAGVAQSPRYKIIEKRQSVAFWCNPISGHATLYWYQQILGQGPKLLIQFQNNGVVDDSQLPKDRFSAERLKGVDSTLKIQPAKLEDSAVYLCASSYGTGEETQYFGPGTRLLVL.

The CDR3 reads CASSDSYEQYF. The CDR3 DNA reads TGCGCCAGCAGTGACTCCTACGAGCAGTACTTC. This chain connects TRBV10-1 to TRBJ2-7; D remains unclear. The ends were cut back, 3 bases at V and 0 bases at J, with 0 bases in the middle. The CDR3 runs to 11 residues. Germline V gives CDR1 WNHNN, CDR2 SYGVQD (reference sequence).